This T cell receptor beta chain is from a study of cytomegalovirus exposure and HLA in healthy donors (dated by TCRdb to 2015 to 2018). Looking at the study overall: An earlier analysis of roughly 610 of the donors reported approximately 300 Gb of sequence data and 117 million unique TCR beta sequences obtained from about 180 million T cells. The aim of the study was to test whether cataloging public T cell receptors could identify signatures of past pathogen exposure. Among around 400 genotyped donors of the cohort, an average of roughly 230,000 unique TCR beta nucleotide sequences was sequenced per donor, of which about 19% were non-productive. Among the approximately 400 genotyped donors, around 81% belonged to the genetic ancestry cluster associated with self-reported Caucasian donors. Roughly five DR-DQ haplotypes were treated as single units for association and clustering because of strong linkage in the cohort. Both class I and class II loci were covered by HLA typing, at four-digit resolution. Typing coverage varied by locus: roughly 620-640 donors for A, B, C, DRB1 and DQB1; roughly 500 for DQA1; around 610 for DPA1; approximately 450 for DPB1. In addition to the first cohort of 666 subjects, a separate validation cohort of approximately 110 different subjects was used. Every repertoire in the discovery cohort had been generated on one and the same sequencing platform. Roughly 290 gigabases of sequencing data and 70 million to 95 million unique TCR sequences made up an early release that covered some 640 HLA-typed donors. In an earlier analysis of a few hundred of the donors, high-throughput TCR beta sequencing was used to judge whether each TCR beta V gene segment behaved as functional or pseudogenic. Using immunosequencing, the study profiled T cell repertoires from about 610 subjects and related those repertoires to cytomegalovirus serostatus. To study patterns of TCR occurrence, a later analysis re-analyzed previously published TCR beta repertoires from 600 to 750 donors and added high-resolution HLA genotyping. To predict cytomegalovirus infection status, the study combined high-throughput TCR immunosequencing, statistical association of individual TCRs with disease status, and machine learning. Rather than drawing on any new phenotypic data, the later analysis identified candidate immune exposures from TCR beta sequences and the way those sequences occurred across donors. Alongside the repertoire data, information on donor age, sex, ethnicity and CMV serostatus was compiled. Genome-wide SNP genotypes for about three fifths of the roughly 670 donors were used in a later genetic analysis, which treated that subset as a discovery cohort. The investigation overall reported the following: A later analysis found that TCR association rates varied across HLA loci, with DRB1 alleles showing the most associated TCRs and HLA-C alleles the fewest. In a later analysis, several top co-occurrence clusters were reported to appear linked to parvovirus B19, influenza, CMV and Epstein-Barr virus. HLA typing was unavailable for some donors at each locus, so association tests used only the typed subset. Cytomegalovirus status was reported to be diagnosed by the classifier with high specificity and sensitivity in both the original and validation cohorts. Presence/absence analyses assumed roughly uniform sequencing depth across donors, an assumption that may not hold. According to the authors, the approach could potentially be generalized to other disease states and immunological phenotypes. In a later analysis, HLA-associated TCR beta chains were found to be more clonally expanded and to have lower generation probabilities than equally common non-associated chains. A later analysis found that most CMV-associated TCR beta chains appeared HLA-restricted, with HLA associations seemingly driven largely by CMV exposure. The earlier analysis of almost 600 of the donors excluded roughly 17 rarely observed V segments, including chromosome 9 orphons, because counts were too low. In this cohort, only TCR beta chains were sequenced, and detectable features were limited by the absence of alpha or paired-chain data. A cluster of highly shared sequence variants was judged likely to represent a technical artifact of the sequencing pipeline. For the cohort, immune exposure information was limited to CMV serostatus. The 87-base-pair reads could not distinguish some IMGT-functional V segments, including TRBV6-2 and TRBV6-3, so those segments were excluded. A later genetic analysis associated a missense DCLRE1C variant with V-gene and J-gene trimming of TCR beta chains, and an independent cohort replicated the association. A further reported finding was that TCR beta sequences accurately predicted the HLA-A and HLA-B alleles for most subjects in the first cohort. Linkage disequilibrium might explain the correlated functional status among segregating V segments, but an unknown experimental factor could not be ruled out. Assigning TCR associations to individual alleles was difficult when HLA alleles, especially DR and DQ, strongly co-occurred. A few of the identified cytomegalovirus-associated TCR beta chains were confirmed in vitro to be specific for cytomegalovirus antigens. Most TCR sequences were seen in very few donors, while some public TCRs were found in many individuals. In an earlier analysis of several hundred of the donors, most TCR beta V segments were observed in productive rearrangements about 87% or about 30% of the time, broadly matching IMGT annotations. In a later analysis, around 15,000 TCR beta sequences were associated with specific HLA alleles at a false discovery rate of 0.05. In the study, approximately 160 TCR beta chains were listed as associated with cytomegalovirus. In a later genetic analysis, fewer N-insertions in productive TCRs were reported among donors in an Asian-associated ancestry cluster than the roughly 700-donor mean.

The cohort consisted of some 670 healthy bone marrow donors. At the time of sampling, all cohort members were nominally healthy, though unrecorded immune exposures were likely present. The donor was CMV seronegative and belonged to the group of over 350 seronegative cohort members. Each donor provided a peripheral blood sample, and peripheral blood mononuclear cells were used for TCR beta sequencing. Genomic DNA was extracted from the blood cell samples with the Qiagen DNeasy Blood Extraction Kit. The library was made by the immunoSEQ multiplex PCR assay. For the multiplex PCR, a mixture combining 60 forward primers for TCR Vbeta segments and 13 reverse primers for TCR Jbeta segments was used. The CDR3 region of rearranged TCR beta genes was amplified from genomic DNA by a multiplex PCR assay. Amplified TCR beta libraries were sequenced as 87-base-pair reads on the Illumina HiSeq System. Processing in the source paper ran as follows. A later analysis tallied 75 million to 85 million unique TCR beta chains across the 600 to 700 repertoires, and roughly 11 million of those chains were shared by two or more donors. To remove PCR and sequencing errors, raw reads were error-corrected and collapsed into unique sequences using a nearest-neighbor algorithm that merged closely related sequences. Alignment of CDR3 sequences to IMGT reference sequences was used to assign V, D and J gene segments. Each retained sequence needed at least a six-nucleotide match to both a V gene segment and a J gene segment. Rearrangements were classified as productive when the CDR3 lacked stop codons and remained in frame with V and J, and all other rearrangements were classified as non-productive. CDR3 was defined by IMGT convention, running from the second conserved V-encoded cysteine to the conserved J-encoded phenylalanine. The earlier analysis of about 530 of the donors excluded any sequence lacking an unambiguous match to a single V gene segment. An earlier analysis of around 600 of the donors classified V segments as functional when productive rearrangements were above 56.7% and as segregating when the standard deviation between donors was above 5%. A statistical classification framework was built to diagnose cytomegalovirus status from the catalog of TCR beta chain sequences. In a later analysis, V and J genes were assigned by comparing TCR nucleotide sequences against IMGT/GENE-DB human TR gene sequences. Using the TCRdist pipeline, a later analysis assigned CDR3 sequences along with most-parsimonious VDJ recombination scenarios. In a later analysis, every TCR beta chain was defined by the combination of its CDR3 amino acid sequence and its V-gene family, and reads without a unique V-gene family were dropped. To address suspected cross-contamination and a sequencing artifact, a later analysis removed a few hundred highly shared, low-generation-probability nucleotide sequences. In a later analysis, a clonal expansion index was calculated for each public chain from normalized within-repertoire ranks of inferred template counts. Generation probabilities in a later analysis came from a VDJ recombination model fitted to out-of-frame rearrangements, and those results were checked against IGoR. A later analysis scored TCR-TCR, TCR-HLA and TCR-CMV co-occurrence with hypergeometric tests, applying a repertoire-size bias correction to TCR pairs. False discovery rates were estimated in a later analysis by permuting HLA or CMV assignments 20 times. In a later analysis, co-occurring TCRs were grouped using DBSCAN, with TCRdist sequence similarity added in when clustering inside HLA-allele-positive subsets. For co-occurrence clustering, repertoires with fewer than 30,000 or more than 120,000 public chains were excluded, along with 5 or 6 repertoires with anomalous nucleotide sharing. In TCRdb, the immuneACCESS table is reduced to in-frame sequences with V and J assigned. These tables do not hold every clone; where another copy was compared, an unresolved V gene accounts for under half, and the others remain unexplained. That table supplies the V and J calls and clone size; D and trimming were determined from the DNA. The sample table shows fewer than 65,000 clones, and approximately 70% are seen once. Of the sample, under 6.5% is held by the ten largest clones.

Based on the germline V gene, the CDR1 and CDR2 sequences are SGDLS and YYNGEE. The CDR3 goes from the cysteine to the phenylalanine over 16 residues. The DNA shown is the 48-base CDR3, in frame from base 1. At the junction V is shortened by 3 bases and J by 3 bases; bases outside the gene matches: 3. Regarding this clone: Its antigen is still unknown. Per-base qualities were not stored, and no clone one base away is much larger.

The sequence is built from TRBV9 and TRBJ2-1; TRBD2 fits 13 bases in the junction. This receptor was obtained from a man aged 50 to 60 in good health and CMV-seronegative. Sequences were obtained from PBMCs. The CDR3 in this case is CASSAGTSGVYNEQFF. The nucleotides read TGTGCCAGCAGCGCCGGGACTAGCGGGGTCTACAATGAGCAGTTCTTC.